This T cell receptor (beta chain) is drawn from a study of blood T cell repertoires in COVID-19. The overall study: Sites in the United States, Italy and Spain provided acute and convalescent COVID-19 samples. Sources were T cells, B-cell-depleted T cells, or PBMCs; the material itself was cDNA or gDNA.

This CDR3 has 13 amino acids. In germline, CDR1 is SGHDN, CDR2 FVKESK. V was pared by 1 base and J by 9 bases, with 12 bases between. As processed by the authors: Amplification of reference gene primers was used by the study to estimate nucleated cell counts. Sequenced by immunoSEQ multiplex PCR; TCRdb stores in-frame clones only, minus some. V and J calls and clone size are given by that table; D and trimming were obtained from the DNA. Altogether about 170,000 clones are present, 80% to 85% being singletons, with the ten largest covering about a tenth. The origin of this receptor is a man aged 65-85 years with active or convalescent COVID-19. The rearrangement uses TRBV14 and TRBJ2-5; perhaps TRBD2 as D (6 bases). Specimen: peripheral blood. CDR3 coding DNA: TGTGCCAGCAGCCAAGGGGCGGCGGGGTCCCAGTACTTC. This translates into CASSQGAAGSQYF.